The T cell receptor beta chain under discussion was sequenced for a study of cytomegalovirus exposure and HLA in healthy donors. Across the study: Among around 170 million T cells, an earlier analysis found roughly 100 million unique TCR beta sequences.

The V gene's germline CDR1 is SGHNT and CDR2 YENEEA. The CDR3 contains 14 residues. Concerning this clone: No antigen is known for it. The junction shows a germline mismatch at one end, possibly a read error.

Study-level findings and limits: Later on, analysis showed that most CMV-associated TCR beta chains appeared to be HLA-restricted. Later on, an analysis showed TCR association rates differing by HLA locus, with DRB1 the most and HLA-C the fewest.

PCR was performed using 60 Vbeta and 13 Jbeta primers. Using immunoSEQ multiplex PCR, the repertoire was profiled, and TCRdb retains in-frame clones only, with some absent. Counted here are 90,000 to 150,000 clones, roughly 82% occurring once; the ten biggest clones make up roughly 9.7%. This sequence originates from a man in his forties in good health and CMV-seropositive. Sequences were obtained from PBMCs. The gene calls are TRBV11-3 and TRBJ2-2, with 16 bases matching TRBD2. The CDR3 loop reads CASSAGLAGGEPFF. The CDR3 nucleotides read TGTGCCAGCAGCGCGGGACTAGCGGGGGGGGAGCCGTTTTTT.